This TCR beta chain came from a study of blood T cell repertoires in COVID-19. TCRdb's copy holds only in-frame clones and misses some; the assay was immunoSEQ multiplex PCR. The sample lists about 250,000 clones, around 82% occurring once. The CDR3 consists of 12 residues. CDR1 and CDR2 (germline): MNHNY, SVGAGI (reference sequence). Trimming took 6 bases from V and 4 from J, leaving 10 bases between them. This chain links TRBV6-6 with TRBJ2-7; D is perhaps TRBD1 (5 bases). Sequenced input: peripheral blood. This clonotype originated in a person aged 70 to 79 with COVID-19, enrolled during active disease. CDR3 in amino acids: CASRQENYEQYF. The CDR3 region has the DNA TGTGCCAGCAGACAGGAGAATTACGAGCAGTACTTC.